This T cell receptor beta chain was documented in a study of T cells in Graves' hyperthyroidism and ophthalmopathy (dated by TCRdb to the late 2010s). About the study as a whole: A discovery cohort of approximately 97 patients, about 40 with Graves' ophthalmopathy and over 55 with stable Graves' hyperthyroidism, was used to find distinguishing TCR V-J signatures. Prospective prediction of ophthalmopathy was tested in an independent validation cohort consisting of some 18 hyperthyroidism patients and more than 15 patients who later progressed to ophthalmopathy. The study also compared thyroid tissue and blood T-cell repertoires from more than 5 Graves' hyperthyroidism patients. The paper reports TCR Vbeta CDR3 sequencing of over 130 peripheral blood samples: around 45 ophthalmopathy, under 80 hyperthyroidism and 17 progressor patients. After blood sampling, hyperthyroidism patients were treated with methimazole at a starting dose of 30 mg daily, and ophthalmopathy patients were treated with high-dose intravenous methylprednisolone. The roughly 91 discovery patients were randomly split 7:3 into training and test sets. Study-wide findings and limitations: No statistical method was used to set the sample size in advance, and investigators knew the group allocation. Most expanded thyroid clonotypes (frequency above 0.001) were also detected in blood, suggesting blood repertoires may reflect thyroid immune responses. In cross-validation, a model built on a 13 V-J signature told ophthalmopathy apart from stable hyperthyroidism with 87.88% sensitivity and approximately 81% specificity, and in testing the same model reached 80%/75%. During validation, the model predicted progression to ophthalmopathy a median of around six months ahead of onset, with approximately 70% sensitivity and about 75% specificity.

Graves' hyperthyroidism was defined as stable when no progression to ophthalmopathy occurred over 18 months of follow-up. The hyperthyroidism patients were between 18 and 65 years old and newly diagnosed, with a disease duration of less than 2 months. Exclusion was applied to patients with uncontrolled infections, other autoimmune diseases, pregnancy or lactation. Diagnoses were based on clinical symptoms, serum thyroxine and TRAb, thyroid ultrasound and orbital computed tomography. Total RNA was extracted using Trizol reagent, and RNA quality was assessed on an Agilent 2100 Bioanalyzer. The CDR3 numbers 12 residues from cysteine through phenylalanine. Kept here is only the CDR3 DNA, which spans 36 bases and is read in frame from base 1. The germline V gene encodes CDR1 ENHRY and CDR2 SYGVKD. V ends up 6 bases short and J 9 bases short, with an unmatched junction base count of 3. In regard to this clonotype: The clone's antigen remains unknown. Per-base quality was not reported, and no clone a single base away is much larger than it.

The TCR beta CDR3 regions were amplified from RNA transcripts. The first round of RT-PCR for the TCR CDR3 was performed with the HTBI primer set and the Qiagen OneStep RT-PCR kit. Libraries were constructed in a second round of multiplex PCR, after which size selection and purification were performed. Sequencing of the libraries was done on an Illumina HiSeq2000 using paired-end 100 bp reads. As for the authors' bioinformatics: SOAPnuke was used to process the raw data, removing reads that contained adapters or uncalled bases, had a mean Phred below 15, or lacked an exact match to the constant primer or identifier. High-quality paired reads were merged with COPE v1.2.5, and unique nucleotide sequences were defined as clonotypes. MiTCR v1.1 was used to align the clonotypes against IMGT TRBV, TRBD and TRBJ reference segments. The analysis included only V-J combinations with a frequency above 0.0001, which together covered around 99% of the repertoires. The TCS score was defined as the ratio of F50 (clonal expansion) to E x V (chaos), calculated using BLOSUM62-based TCRdist between CDR3 peptides within each V-J. Welch's t-statistics and random forest reduced roughly 540 V-J features to under 15, which were used in a naive Bayes classifier (R e1071). The Morisita-Horn index was used to measure how similar the thyroid and blood repertoires were. TCRdb took the public reads, trimmed them with fastp at Q25, ran MiXCR for clone calling and kept in-frame beta chains. Identical CDR3 proteins give one entry, which carries the most common genes and DNA. These V and J calls are TCRdb output, not the study's own analysis. The sample table records over 45,000 distinct CDR3 sequences; roughly 49% of these occur just once. Approximately 30% of the sample lies in the top ten.

The sequenced sample was peripheral blood or thyroid tissue (not recorded which). The chain uses TRBV10-3 and TRBJ2-2; 8 middle bases align to TRBD2. This sequence originates from a woman aged 50 to 65 with Graves' hyperthyroidism. Read as DNA, the sequence is TGTGCCATCAGCAGCGGGAGTAGGGAGCTGTTTTTT. Its protein is CAISSGSRELFF.